Sequencing of this T cell receptor (beta chain) was carried out in a study of cytomegalovirus exposure and HLA in healthy donors. The study's findings and limits: Cytomegalovirus status was reportedly diagnosed by the classifier with high specificity and sensitivity. Testing in vitro showed a few CMV-associated chains specific for CMV antigens. Subsequent analysis revealed that first-cohort TCR clusters tended to co-occur in the roughly 120 validation repertoires. Cytomegalovirus association was assigned to about 150 TCR beta chains.

As to this clone: Antigen unknown. One junction end does not reproduce the germline sequence, and a read error may be involved.

Only in-frame clones appear in the TCRdb table, and some are missing; sequencing was by immunoSEQ multiplex PCR. The sample contains around 250,000 clones, around 87% of which appear only once. CDR1 and CDR2 (germline): SGHRS, YFSETQ. CDR3 length: 15 amino acids. This sequence was found in a woman between 18 and 29 years old in good health and CMV-seronegative. The genes are TRBV5-1 and TRBJ1-6, with 8 bases fitting TRBD1. Source material: PBMCs. The CDR3 sequence is CASSFGTGGISPLHF. In nucleotides, the CDR3 is TGTGCCAGCAGCTTCGGGACAGGAGGAATTTCACCCCTCCACTTT.